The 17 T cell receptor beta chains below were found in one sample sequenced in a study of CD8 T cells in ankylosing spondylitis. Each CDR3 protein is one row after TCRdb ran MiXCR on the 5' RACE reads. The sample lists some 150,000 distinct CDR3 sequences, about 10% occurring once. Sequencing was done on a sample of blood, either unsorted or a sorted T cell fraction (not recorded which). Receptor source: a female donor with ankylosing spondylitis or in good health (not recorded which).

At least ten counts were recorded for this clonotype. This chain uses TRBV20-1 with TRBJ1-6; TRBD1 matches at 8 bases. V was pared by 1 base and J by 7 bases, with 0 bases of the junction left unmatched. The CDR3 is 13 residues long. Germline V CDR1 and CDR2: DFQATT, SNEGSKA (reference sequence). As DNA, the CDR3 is TGCAGTGCTAGAGGACAGGGGAATTCACCCCTCCACTTT. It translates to CSARGQGNSPLHF.

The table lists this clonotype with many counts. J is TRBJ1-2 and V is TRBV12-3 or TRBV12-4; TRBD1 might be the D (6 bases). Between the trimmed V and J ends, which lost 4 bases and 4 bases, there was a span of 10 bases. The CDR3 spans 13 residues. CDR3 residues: CASSYRASYGYTF. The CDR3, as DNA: TGTGCCAGCAGTTACAGGGCTAGCTATGGCTACACCTTC.

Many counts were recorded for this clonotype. The CDR3 DNA sequence: TGCGCCAGCAGCTTCGACAGGGTCGAGCAGTACTTC. This gives the protein CASSFDRVEQYF. The chain carries TRBV5-1 and TRBJ2-7; 7 bases align to TRBD1. This CDR3 spans 12 amino acids. V lost 2 bases, J lost 6 bases, and 2 bases stayed unmatched. Germline CDR1 reads SGHRS; CDR2 reads YFSETQ.

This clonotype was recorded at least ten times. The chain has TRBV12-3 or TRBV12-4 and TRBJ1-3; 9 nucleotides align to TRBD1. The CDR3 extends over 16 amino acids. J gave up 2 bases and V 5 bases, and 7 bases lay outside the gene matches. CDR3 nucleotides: TGTGCCAGCAGTACACCGGGACAGGGAGCTGGAAACACCATATATTTT. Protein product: CASSTPGQGAGNTIYF.

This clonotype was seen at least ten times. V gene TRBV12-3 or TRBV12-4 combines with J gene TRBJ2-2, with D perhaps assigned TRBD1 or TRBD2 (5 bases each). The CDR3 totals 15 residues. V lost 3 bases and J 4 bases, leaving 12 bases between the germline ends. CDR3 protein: CASSLGTRFTGELFF. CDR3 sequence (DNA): TGTGCCAGCAGTTTGGGGACCAGGTTCACCGGGGAGCTGTTTTTT.

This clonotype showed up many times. This CDR3 is CATAAGAKNIQYF. DNA of the CDR3: TGTGCCACCGCGGCGGGAGCCAAAAACATTCAGTACTTC. This chain links TRBV24-1 with TRBJ2-4; D is possibly TRBD2 (5 bases). Trimming took 9 bases from V and 0 from J, leaving 8 bases between them. The CDR3 loop spans 13 amino acids. The germline V gene has CDR1 KGHDR and CDR2 SFDVKD.

The CDR3 bases are TGTGCCAGCCGGGACACTGAAGCTTTCTTT. Its translation is CASRDTEAFF. This chain links TRBV6-6 with TRBJ1-1; D not resolved. V was pared by 8 bases and J by 3 bases, with 4 bases between. The CDR3 has 10 residues. The germline V gene encodes CDR1 MNHNY and CDR2 SVGAGI (reference sequence).

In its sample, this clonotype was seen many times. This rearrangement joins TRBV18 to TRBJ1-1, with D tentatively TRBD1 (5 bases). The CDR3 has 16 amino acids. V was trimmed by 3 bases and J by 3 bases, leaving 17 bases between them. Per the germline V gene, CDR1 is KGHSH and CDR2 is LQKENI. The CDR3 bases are TGTGCCAGCTCACCCGGGACGCCCCGGGAGGACACTGAAGCTTTCTTT. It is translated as CASSPGTPREDTEAFF.

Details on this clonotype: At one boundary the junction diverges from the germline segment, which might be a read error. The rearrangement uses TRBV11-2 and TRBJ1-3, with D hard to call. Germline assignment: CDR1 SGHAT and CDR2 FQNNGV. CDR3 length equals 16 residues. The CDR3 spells CANSPSGPSRGNTIYF. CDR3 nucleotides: TGTGCCAACAGCCCCTCGGGCCCCTCGAGAGGAAACACCATATATTTT.

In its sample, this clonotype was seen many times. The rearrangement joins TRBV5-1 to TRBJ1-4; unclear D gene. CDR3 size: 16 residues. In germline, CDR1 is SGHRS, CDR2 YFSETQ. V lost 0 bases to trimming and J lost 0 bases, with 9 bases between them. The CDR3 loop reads CASSLGRAATNEKLFF. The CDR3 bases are TGCGCCAGCAGCTTGGGGAGGGCGGCAACTAATGAAAAACTGTTTTTT.

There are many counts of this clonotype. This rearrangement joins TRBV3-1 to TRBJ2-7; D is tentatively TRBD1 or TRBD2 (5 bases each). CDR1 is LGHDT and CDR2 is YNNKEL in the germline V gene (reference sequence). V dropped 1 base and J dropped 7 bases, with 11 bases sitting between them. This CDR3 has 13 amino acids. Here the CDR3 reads CASSQGGVAEQYF. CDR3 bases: TGTGCCAGCAGCCAAGGAGGGGTCGCGGAGCAGTACTTC.

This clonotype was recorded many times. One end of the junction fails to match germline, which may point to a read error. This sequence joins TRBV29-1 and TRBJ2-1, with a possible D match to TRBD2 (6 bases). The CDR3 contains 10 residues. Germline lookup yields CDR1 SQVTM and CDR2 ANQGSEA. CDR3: CSPDLDYHHF. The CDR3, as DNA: TGCAGCCCCGACTTGGACTACCATCACTTC.

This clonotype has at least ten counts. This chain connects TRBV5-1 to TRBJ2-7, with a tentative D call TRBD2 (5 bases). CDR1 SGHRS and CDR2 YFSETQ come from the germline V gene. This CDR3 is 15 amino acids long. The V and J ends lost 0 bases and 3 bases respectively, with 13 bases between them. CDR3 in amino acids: CASSLVAGNLYEQYF. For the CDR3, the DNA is TGCGCCAGCAGCTTGGTCGCCGGGAACCTCTACGAGCAGTACTTC.

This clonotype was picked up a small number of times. The CDR3 reads CASSLFYNRGLYNEQFF. Written as DNA, the CDR3 is TGTGCCAGCAGCTTATTTTATAACAGGGGGCTCTACAATGAGCAGTTCTTC. V and J are TRBV11-2 and TRBJ2-1; 9 positions agree with TRBD1. CDR1 is SGHAT and CDR2 is FQNNGV in the germline V gene. V trimming: 2 bases; J trimming: 3 bases; junction bases outside the gene matches: 8. This CDR3 has 17 residues.

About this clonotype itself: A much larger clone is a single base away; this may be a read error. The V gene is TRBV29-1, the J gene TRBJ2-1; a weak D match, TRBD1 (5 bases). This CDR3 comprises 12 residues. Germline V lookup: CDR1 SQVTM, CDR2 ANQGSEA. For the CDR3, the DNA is TGCAACGTTGAAGGGGCTAACAATGAGCAGTTCTTC. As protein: CNVEGANNEQFF.

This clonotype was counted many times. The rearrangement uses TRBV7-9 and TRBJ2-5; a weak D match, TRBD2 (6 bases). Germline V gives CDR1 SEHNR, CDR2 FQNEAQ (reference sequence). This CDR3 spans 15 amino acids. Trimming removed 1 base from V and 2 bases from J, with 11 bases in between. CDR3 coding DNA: TGTGCCAGCAGCTTAGTCGGCCTAGCGCAAGAGACCCAGTACTTC. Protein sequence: CASSLVGLAQETQYF.

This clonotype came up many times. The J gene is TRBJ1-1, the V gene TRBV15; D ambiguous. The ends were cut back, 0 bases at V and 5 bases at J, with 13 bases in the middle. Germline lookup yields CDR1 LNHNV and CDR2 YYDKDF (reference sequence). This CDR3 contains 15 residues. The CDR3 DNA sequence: TGTGCCACCAGCAGAGATGGTTCCTCAATGACTGAAGCTTTCTTT. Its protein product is CATSRDGSSMTEAFF.